This T cell receptor (beta chain) was captured by sequencing in a study of T cells in Graves' hyperthyroidism and ophthalmopathy. Points from the study as a whole: Blood also held most thyroid clonotypes expanded beyond 0.001.

The CDR3 is 16 amino acids. V shed 4 bases and J 9 bases; nucleotides not matched to a gene: 10. This clonotype was recorded at least ten times. Its antigen is not known. Regions amplified from RNA transcripts were the TCR beta CDR3 regions. Researchers ran a first-round RT-PCR on the TCR CDR3 using the HTBI primer set. TCRdb ran MiXCR on the multiplex PCR reads and lists one entry per CDR3 protein. Among fewer than 250,000 distinct CDR3 sequences listed, about 24% were seen once. The sample comprised blood. The chain links TRBV12-3 or TRBV12-4 to TRBJ1-6; 9 nucleotides align to TRBD1. The sequence came from a woman in her forties with Graves' ophthalmopathy. In DNA form, the CDR3 reads TGTGCCAGCAGTTCAGAAACAGGGGGCGGGAGTTCACCCCTCCACTTT. Its translation: CASSSETGGGSSPLHF.